The 5 T cell receptor beta chains below were found in one sample sequenced in a study of shared clonotypes between healthy human individuals. Sequencing was performed with immunoSEQ multiplex PCR; in TCRdb, only in-frame clones are kept and a portion is missing. The sample shows roughly 2 million clones, around 95% of them seen only once. Sequences were obtained from naive CD4+ T cells sorted from blood. Subset of the sample: CD45RA+ positively selected. The receptors were sampled from a young man in good health.

The V gene is TRBV28, the J gene TRBJ1-5, with 8 bases matching TRBD1. The CDR3 spans 15 residues. Germline V lookup: CDR1 MDHEN, CDR2 SYDVKM. V dropped 3 bases and J dropped 3; count of bases not matched to a gene: 4. The CDR3 coding sequence is TGTGCCAGCAGTTTTGGGGACAGGATCAATCAGCCCCAGCATTTT. It translates to CASSFGDRINQPQHF. The full variable domain, rest sourced from reference TRBV28 and TRBJ1-5, is DVKVTQSSRYLVKRTGEKVFLECVQDMDHENMFWYRQDPGLGLRLIYFSYDVKMKEKGDIPEGYSVSREKKERFSLILESASTNQTSMYLCASSFGDRINQPQHFGDGTRLSIL.

The genes are TRBV2 and TRBJ2-4; D perhaps matches TRBD2 (6 bases). The germline gives CDR1 SNHLY, CDR2 FYNNEI. This CDR3 contains 15 residues. V was clipped by 0 bases and J by 7 bases, with 13 bases between them. CDR3 sequence: CASSEALGRANIQYF. CDR3 nucleotides: TGTGCCAGCAGTGAAGCGCTCGGGAGAGCGAACATTCAGTACTTC. The full variable domain, its missing parts supplied by reference TRBV2 and TRBJ2-4, is EPEVTQTPSHQVTQMGQEVILRCVPISNHLYFYWYRQILGQKVEFLVSFYNNEISEKSEIFDDQFSVERPDGSNFTLKIRSTKLEDSAMYFCASSEALGRANIQYFGAGTRLSVL.

Regarding this clone: Other DNA sequences of this sample code for an identical CDR3. The rearrangement uses TRBV7-9 and TRBJ2-3; D is unresolved. Per the germline V gene, CDR1 is SEHNR and CDR2 is FQNEAQ (reference sequence). With 8 bases removed from V and 6 bases from J, the gap between germline ends came to 6 bases. This CDR3 has 10 amino acids. The CDR3 coding sequence is TGTGCCAGCGGCCCGGATACGCAGTATTTT. It codes for CASGPDTQYF.

This clone was seen once. V and J are TRBV19 and TRBJ1-5; a weak D match, TRBD1 (5 bases). Looked up from germline, CDR1 is LNHDA and CDR2 is SQIVND (reference sequence). CDR3 size: 15 residues. V gave up 9 bases and J gave up 1 base, with 16 bases separating them. The CDR3 DNA follows: TGTGCCAGCATTAAAAGCAGGGAAAGCAATCAGCCCCAGCATTTT. Translating it yields CASIKSRESNQPQHF.

CDR3 in amino acids: CASSQTSGSYNEQFF. For the CDR3, the DNA is TGCGCCAGCAGCCAAACTAGCGGGAGTTACAATGAGCAGTTCTTC. This sequence joins TRBV4-3 and TRBJ2-1; 11 bases are shared with TRBD2. V lost 2 bases, J lost 4 bases, and 1 base stayed unmatched. The CDR3 is 15 residues long. Germline CDR1 LGHNA, CDR2 YSLEER.